A single sample is the source of the 30 T cell receptor beta chains below, sequenced in a study of blood T cell repertoires in COVID-19. TCRdb's table, derived via immunoSEQ multiplex PCR, lists solely in-frame clones and lacks some. Here the sample spans 150,000 or so clones, approximately 92% being singletons. Sample: peripheral blood. The receptors were gathered from a man between 18 and 29 years old with COVID-19, enrolled during active disease.

The chain recombines TRBV7-8 with TRBJ2-1; 9 nucleotides match TRBD2. This CDR3 is built from 19 residues. Germline V gives CDR1 SGHVS, CDR2 FQNEAQ. Unmatched junction bases numbered 17, after V lost 4 bases and J lost 4 bases. This chain's CDR3 is CASSSRLGGGSGGYNEQFF. The CDR3 nucleotides read TGTGCCAGCAGCTCAAGACTCGGGGGCGGTAGCGGGGGTTACAATGAGCAGTTCTTC.

Note on this clone: Germline and junction disagree at one end, which may indicate a read error. V gene TRBV18 combines with J gene TRBJ1-4, with no clear D. This CDR3 spans 17 amino acids. Per germline, CDR1 KGHSH and CDR2 LQKENI. Written as DNA, the CDR3 is TGTGCCAGCTCACCGTCCCCGTCTGCTGCAACTAATGAAAAACTGCTTTTT. Protein: CASSPSPSAATNEKLLF.

This chain joins TRBV4-3 and TRBJ2-4, with 9 bases that match TRBD1. The germline CDR1 and CDR2 sequences are LGHNA and YSLEER. The CDR3 has 20 residues. V gave up 0 bases and J gave up 2 bases; unmatched junction bases: 14. The CDR3 sequence is CASSQDALIRDRDPKNIQYF. In DNA, the CDR3 is TGCGCCAGCAGCCAAGACGCCTTGATCCGGGACAGGGATCCCAAAAACATTCAGTACTTC.

V is TRBV7-9 and J is TRBJ2-2; tentative D call: TRBD1 (6 bases). From germline, CDR1 is SEHNR and CDR2 FQNEAQ (reference sequence). V lost 6 bases and J lost 3, with 20 bases in between. The CDR3 covers 17 residues. CDR3: CASSHRGTAGDTGELFF. In DNA form, the CDR3 reads TGTGCCAGCAGTCACCGGGGTACTGCAGGGGACACCGGGGAGCTGTTTTTT.

The gene calls are TRBV21-1 and TRBJ1-2; the D segment call TRBD1 is taken from the table without a DNA check. TRBV21-1 is deemed a pseudogene. This CDR3 region has 13 residues. The CDR3 loop reads CASSKVGGDGYTF. As DNA, the CDR3 is TGTGCCAGCAGCAAAGTAGGGGGCGATGGCTACACCTTC.

The rearrangement uses TRBV6-5 and TRBJ1-1, with no clear D. CDR1 is MNHEY and CDR2 is SVGAGI in the germline V gene. The CDR3 has 14 amino acids. V was clipped by 7 bases and J by 5 bases, with 17 bases between them. In DNA, the CDR3 is TGTGCCAGCACCTGGCCACTAGGGTCTACTGAAGCTTTCTTT. This encodes CASTWPLGSTEAFF.

The chain carries TRBV27 and TRBJ2-1; 12 bases map to TRBD2. CDR3 length: 17 amino acids. V lost 4 bases, J lost 9 bases, and 13 bases stayed unmatched. The V gene's germline CDR1 is MNHEY and CDR2 SMNVEV (reference sequence). CDR3 nucleotides: TGTGCCAGCAGTTCCCAACTAGCGGGAGGATTTATAGGTGAGCAGTTCTTC. It translates to CASSSQLAGGFIGEQFF.

The CDR3, as DNA: TGTGCCAGCACGCGGGGCGGTATAACGACCGGGGAGCTGTTTTTT. Translated, it gives CASTRGGITTGELFF. The genes are TRBV27 and TRBJ2-2, with D possibly matching TRBD2 (6 bases). The germline gives CDR1 MNHEY, CDR2 SMNVEV (reference sequence). CDR3 length equals 15 residues. V was clipped by 7 bases and J by 5 bases, with 17 bases between them.

The CDR3 reads CASSQKARGRTGELFF. CDR3 sequence (DNA): TGCGCCAGCAGCCAAAAGGCCAGGGGGCGGACCGGGGAGCTGTTTTTT. This chain uses TRBV4-3 with TRBJ2-2; 8 nucleotides align to TRBD1. CDR3 length: 16 residues. The V gene end was trimmed by 2 bases and the J gene end by 5 bases; junction bases not matched to a gene: 7. Germline values: CDR1 LGHNA, CDR2 YSLEER.

V gene TRBV11-2 combines with J gene TRBJ2-1; 7 positions agree with TRBD2. Germline trimming cut 4 bases from V and 10 bases from J; bases unmatched to any gene: 22. Germline lookup yields CDR1 SGHAT and CDR2 FQNNGV. The CDR3 extends over 18 amino acids. CDR3 coding DNA: TGTGCCAGCAGCTACTTAAGGGGTCGGACTAGAGGAGCTGGGGAGCAGTTCTTC. It translates to CASSYLRGRTRGAGEQFF.

The J gene is TRBJ2-3, the V gene TRBV5-4; TRBD1 matches at 11 bases. The trim removed 4 bases at V and 8 bases at J, leaving 9 bases unmatched. The CDR3 spans 15 residues. CDR1 and CDR2 (germline): SGHNT, YYREEE (reference sequence). Here the CDR3 DNA reads TGTGCCAGCAGCCAGGGACAGGGGGGGGGCGTTACGCAGTATTTT. Protein: CASSQGQGGGVTQYF.

The chain has TRBV28 and TRBJ1-1; TRBD1 might be the D (6 bases). The CDR3 runs to 14 residues. Germline values: CDR1 MDHEN, CDR2 SYDVKM. Between the trimmed V and J ends, which lost 5 bases and 5 bases, there was a span of 15 bases. CDR3 DNA: TGTGCCAGCAGTGACACAGGGAAGTGGACTGAAGCTTTCTTT. Translated: CASSDTGKWTEAFF.

The gene calls are TRBV29-1 and TRBJ2-7; 8 bases are shared with TRBD1. The CDR3 is 12 amino acids. Per germline, CDR1 SQVTM and CDR2 ANQGSEA. Trimming cost V 7 bases and J 4 bases; bases outside gene matches: 6. CDR3 nucleotide sequence: TGCAGCGCCGGACAGGGTAGTTACGAGCAGTACTTC. Translated: CSAGQGSYEQYF.

The genes are TRBV28 and TRBJ2-7; 8 bases align to TRBD2. The CDR3 is made up of 13 amino acids. The trim removed 6 bases at V and 6 bases at J, leaving 7 bases unmatched. Germline V CDR1 and CDR2: MDHEN, SYDVKM. The CDR3 region has the DNA TGTGCCAGCAGCCTCTCGGGGGGGGGCGAGCAGTACTTC. Its protein is CASSLSGGGEQYF.

The J gene is TRBJ2-1, the V gene TRBV5-1; D possibly corresponds to TRBD2 (6 bases). CDR1 SGHRS and CDR2 YFSETQ come from the germline V gene. The V and J ends lost 2 bases and 12 bases respectively, with 15 bases between them. The CDR3 extends over 13 amino acids. CDR3 sequence (DNA): TGCGCCAGCAGCTTTGGAGGAGTGGAGGGGCAGTTCTTC. Translated, it gives CASSFGGVEGQFF.

The CDR3 DNA follows: TGTGCCAGCAGTTTCAGTCAGGGGAGTATCGGGGGCTACACCTTC. Protein: CASSFSQGSIGGYTF. V is TRBV28 and J is TRBJ1-2, with a possible D match to TRBD1 (6 bases). CDR1 is MDHEN and CDR2 is SYDVKM in the germline V gene. The CDR3 is made up of 15 amino acids. V was clipped by 3 bases and J by 8 bases, with 19 bases between them.

The CDR3 DNA reads TGTGCCAGCAGCCAAGGGAGGAGGGGTGAAAAACTGTTTTTT. Its protein product is CASSQGRRGEKLFF. The chain uses TRBV3-1 (or the pseudogene TRBV3-2) and TRBJ1-4; D may be TRBD1 (5 bases). The V end lost 1 base, the J end lost 7 bases, and 10 bases lay between the germline ends. The germline V gene encodes CDR1 LGHDT and CDR2 YNNKEL (reference sequence). The CDR3 loop spans 14 amino acids.

V usage is TRBV4-1 and J usage is TRBJ1-3; D gene ambiguous. CDR1 is MGHRA, CDR2 YSYEKL, per germline. The ends were cut back, 2 bases at V and 4 bases at J, with 6 bases in the middle. This CDR3 spans 13 amino acids. The CDR3 here is CASSQFLGNTIYF. The CDR3 nucleotides are TGCGCCAGCAGCCAATTTTTAGGAAACACCATATATTTT.

The chain combines TRBV7-2 with TRBJ1-3; no clear D. The CDR3 loop spans 12 amino acids. CDR1 and CDR2 (germline): SGHTA, FQGNSA. Trimming took 2 bases from V and 4 from J, leaving 3 bases between them. CDR3 region: CASSLPGNTIYF. The CDR3 DNA reads as TGTGCCAGCAGCTTACCGGGAAACACCATATATTTT.

A remark on this clone: One end of the junction varies from germline; a read error may be responsible. The gene calls are TRBV10-2 and TRBJ1-4, with D unclear. The CDR3 runs to 14 residues. Germline V gene lookup returns CDR1 WSHSY and CDR2 SAAADI. For the CDR3, the DNA is TGCGCCAGCAGTTTAGGACCGACTAATGAAAAACTGCTTTTT. Translation: CASSLGPTNEKLLF.

This clone is a singleton in its sample. The chain uses TRBV4-1 and TRBJ2-7; unclear D gene. The germline V and J ends were trimmed by 0 bases and 4 bases, with 4 bases remaining between them. Germline V lookup: CDR1 MGHRA, CDR2 YSYEKL. The CDR3 spans 12 residues. The CDR3 DNA reads as TGCGCCAGCAGCCAAGATGAGTACGAGCAGTACTTC. This sequence encodes CASSQDEYEQYF.

The chain joins TRBV27 to TRBJ1-2, with TRBD1 identical over 9 bases. Germline V gives CDR1 MNHEY, CDR2 SMNVEV (reference sequence). The CDR3 is 14 amino acids. Unmatched junction bases numbered 9, after V lost 5 bases and J lost 8 bases. The CDR3 sequence is CASSTGTGPKGYTF. The CDR3 region has the DNA TGTGCCAGCAGTACCGGGACAGGGCCTAAGGGCTACACCTTC.

This clone was observed a few times. V gene TRBV28 combines with J gene TRBJ2-1; 11 bases match TRBD2. CDR3 length equals 15 residues. CDR1 is MDHEN and CDR2 is SYDVKM in the germline V gene. The ends lost 6 bases at V and 6 bases at J; junction bases unmatched: 7. CDR3 sequence: CASSFLAGGRNEQFF. In DNA, the CDR3 is TGTGCCAGCAGCTTCCTAGCGGGAGGTCGCAATGAGCAGTTCTTC.

The CDR3 DNA follows: TGCGCCAGCAGCCAAGAGGCAGGGGGTATCTCCTACAATGAGCAGTTCTTC. This translates into CASSQEAGGISYNEQFF. The rearrangement uses TRBV4-3 and TRBJ2-1; 7 nucleotides agree with TRBD1. Germline trimming cut 0 bases from V and 0 bases from J; bases unmatched to any gene: 5. CDR3 length equals 17 residues. CDR1 is LGHNA, CDR2 YSLEER, per germline.

This rearrangement joins TRBV28 to TRBJ2-5; perhaps TRBD2 as D (7 bases). Germline CDR1 is MDHEN and CDR2 is SYDVKM. The CDR3 extends over 15 amino acids. V lost 3 bases and J lost 4, with 15 bases in between. CDR3 protein: CASSFGGGFRETQYF. The CDR3 DNA sequence: TGTGCCAGCAGTTTTGGGGGGGGCTTTCGAGAGACCCAGTACTTC.

The chain couples TRBV9 to TRBJ1-1; 7 positions agree with TRBD1. The length of the CDR3 is 15 residues. Trimming cost V 4 bases and J 4 bases; bases outside gene matches: 10. Germline V gene lookup returns CDR1 SGDLS and CDR2 YYNGEE. This CDR3 reads CASSPRTGRGTEAFF. CDR3 sequence (DNA): TGTGCCAGCAGCCCTCGGACAGGACGGGGCACTGAAGCTTTCTTT.

V gene TRBV18 combines with J gene TRBJ2-2; tentatively, D is TRBD1 (6 bases). Germline-derived CDR1 and CDR2 are KGHSH and LQKENI. There are 16 residues in the CDR3. V was trimmed by 3 bases and J by 5 bases, leaving 16 bases between them. DNA for the CDR3: TGTGCCAGCTCACCTTGGGATCAGGGGATGACCGGGGAGCTGTTTTTT. Protein: CASSPWDQGMTGELFF.

The chain joins TRBV24-1 to TRBJ2-7, with D perhaps TRBD2 (5 bases). Trimming removed 9 bases at V and 4 bases at J, with 12 bases between. The CDR3 is made up of 12 amino acids. Germline CDR1 reads KGHDR; CDR2 reads SFDVKD. The CDR3 DNA reads TGTGCCACCTCACCCGGCGGGTACGAGCAGTACTTC. Translation: CATSPGGYEQYF.

The rearrangement uses TRBV19 and TRBJ2-1; a weak D match, TRBD2 (6 bases). The V end was cut by 6 bases, the J end by 2 bases, with 14 bases between. Germline CDR1 reads LNHDA; CDR2 reads SQIVND (reference sequence). The CDR3 has 15 amino acids. CDR3 coding DNA: TGTGCCAGTAGCTATTTTAGCGGTACCTACAATGAGCAGTTCTTC. Protein sequence: CASSYFSGTYNEQFF.

The J gene is TRBJ2-7, the V gene TRBV2, with a weak D call TRBD1 (5 bases). This CDR3 contains 15 residues. The germline V gene has CDR1 SNHLY and CDR2 FYNNEI. Between the trimmed V and J ends, which lost 4 bases and 1 base, there was a span of 14 bases. The CDR3 coding sequence is TGTGCCAGCAGTGGGACATTCCTTTCTTCCTACGAGCAGTACTTC. This sequence encodes CASSGTFLSSYEQYF.